These 2 T cell receptor beta chains were sequenced from one sample in a study of T cells after yellow fever vaccination. TCRdb reprocessed the 5' RACE reads via MiXCR and lists one record per CDR3 protein. The data contain fewer than 400,000 distinct CDR3 sequences, about 6.2% of them singletons. This specimen consisted of PBMCs, obtained 5 days after the yellow fever booster vaccination. These TCRs come from a man aged 25 to 45 who received the YFV17D yellow fever vaccine.

In its sample, this clonotype was seen many times. The J gene is TRBJ1-4, the V gene TRBV20-1, with D unclear. Germline lookup yields CDR1 DFQATT and CDR2 SNEGSKA (reference sequence). The CDR3 is 15 amino acids. V dropped 5 bases and J dropped 5 bases, with 18 bases sitting between them. The CDR3 DNA follows: TGCAGTGCTGGTCGAGAAGGCAGTATAAATGAAAAACTGTTTTTT. Translation gives CSAGREGSINEKLFF.

The V gene is TRBV15, the J gene TRBJ2-1; D is possibly TRBD1 (6 bases). Germline lookup yields CDR1 LNHNV and CDR2 YYDKDF (reference sequence). Trimming removed 0 bases at V and 9 bases at J, with 18 bases between. This CDR3 has 16 amino acids. CDR3 DNA sequence: TGTGCCACCAGCAGAGATCGGTTGGGACACATTGTTGAGCAGTTCTTC. It translates to CATSRDRLGHIVEQFF.